The 23 T cell receptor beta chains below all came from one sample that was sequenced in a study of T cells in Graves' hyperthyroidism and ophthalmopathy. The CDR3 regions of TCR beta were amplified from RNA transcripts. The primer set for the first-round RT-PCR of the TCR CDR3 was HTBI. MiXCR, applied by TCRdb to the multiplex PCR reads, yields one record per CDR3 protein. Among around 250,000 distinct CDR3 sequences, just over 14% were seen once, and the ten largest hold about 14%. Sequenced material: blood. All receptors come from a woman aged 40 to 50 with Graves' hyperthyroidism that later progressed to Graves' ophthalmopathy.

In this sample, this clonotype turned up once. A read error is likely, as this CDR3 ends without the conserved phenylalanine or tryptophan. The chain employs TRBV5-1 and TRBJ1-4; D possibly corresponds to TRBD1 (6 bases). Trimming removed 2 bases at V and 4 bases at J, with 18 bases between. This CDR3 has 17 amino acids. Germline assignment: CDR1 SGHRS and CDR2 YFSETQ. CDR3 in amino acids: CASSFNRDDPLNEKLFL. CDR3 nucleotide sequence: TGCGCCAGCAGCTTTAACAGGGACGACCCCCTTAATGAAAAACTGTTTCTT.

This clonotype has a count of ten or more. This rearrangement joins TRBV24-1 to TRBJ1-1; the D is unclear. The length of the CDR3 is 12 residues. V was shortened by 10 bases and J by 4 bases, with 12 bases between the two germline ends. Germline V gene lookup returns CDR1 KGHDR and CDR2 SFDVKD. CDR3 residues: CATGGRGTEAFF. CDR3 nucleotide sequence: TGTGCCACGGGTGGGAGAGGCACTGAAGCTTTCTTT.

In its sample, this clonotype was seen many times. The chain has TRBV20-1 and TRBJ1-1; D remains ambiguous. Trimming stripped 0 bases from V and 4 bases from J, with 15 bases between. The CDR3 has 15 residues. CDR1 and CDR2 (germline): DFQATT, SNEGSKA (reference sequence). DNA for the CDR3: TGCAGTGCTAGAGAACCCTCGGGAAGGAGCACTGAAGCTTTCTTT. It codes for CSAREPSGRSTEAFF.

This clonotype was counted only a few times. This may be a read error, as it is one base from a much larger clone. The chain joins TRBV27 to TRBJ1-1; D is ambiguous. Germline V CDR1 and CDR2: MNHEY, SMNVEV (reference sequence). Deletions cut 6 bases from V and 4 bases from J, with 9 bases between. The CDR3 is 12 residues long. The CDR3 bases are TGTGCCAGCAGACCCGTACTCACTGAAGCTTTCTTT. It translates to CASRPVLTEAFF.

This clonotype was counted only a few times. One junction end disagrees with the germline gene, perhaps due to a read error. The chain recombines TRBV28 with TRBJ2-2, with D uncertain. The CDR3 sequence is 17 residues long. Per germline, CDR1 MDHEN and CDR2 SYDVKM. CDR3 nucleotide sequence: TGTGCCTGCAGTTCCTCCCCGACATACACGAACACCGGGGAGCTGTTTTTT. The encoded protein is CACSSSPTYTNTGELFF. The full variable domain, its missing parts supplied by reference TRBV28 and TRBJ2-2, is DVKVTQSSRYLVKRTGEKVFLECVQDMDHENMFWYRQDPGLGLRLIYFSYDVKMKEKGDIPEGYSVSREKKERFSLILESASTNQTSMYLCACSSSPTYTNTGELFFGEGSRLTVL.

This clonotype came up once. The rearrangement links TRBV28 to TRBJ2-7; no firm D call. CDR3 size: 14 residues. Trimming took 2 bases from V and 3 from J, leaving 11 bases between them. From germline, CDR1 is MDHEN and CDR2 SYDVKM. The CDR3 DNA is TGTGCCAGCAGTTTAACCGGGTCCCACTACGAGCAGTACTTC. Its translation: CASSLTGSHYEQYF.

This clonotype was found a few times. The chain employs TRBV18 and TRBJ2-7; tentative D call: TRBD1 (6 bases). Germline V gene sequence: CDR1 KGHSH, CDR2 LQKENI. The CDR3 length is 15 residues. Trimming took off 2 bases at V and 0 bases at J, with 11 bases between the two ends. This CDR3 reads CASSPNAGVSYEQYF. The CDR3 DNA follows: TGTGCCAGCTCACCAAATGCAGGGGTCTCCTACGAGCAGTACTTC.

The chain is built from TRBV20-1 and TRBJ1-5; the D gene is possibly TRBD1 (5 bases). Trimming removed 5 bases at V and 3 bases at J, with 11 bases between. Germline V gives CDR1 DFQATT, CDR2 SNEGSKA (reference sequence). The CDR3 consists of 13 residues. In DNA, the CDR3 is TGCAGTGCTCAGCAGGGTATCAATCAGCCCCAGCATTTT. Its translation is CSAQQGINQPQHF.

This chain connects TRBV20-1 to TRBJ2-7, with D possibly called TRBD1 or TRBD2 (5 bases each). In germline, CDR1 is DFQATT, CDR2 SNEGSKA (reference sequence). V was trimmed by 5 bases and J by 4 bases, leaving 18 bases between them. CDR3 length: 14 residues. CDR3 coding DNA: TGCAGTGCTGTACCGGGACCGCGAGCGTACGAGCAGTACTTC. Amino acid sequence: CSAVPGPRAYEQYF.

The rearrangement links TRBV18 to TRBJ2-7; no firm D call. Germline V lookup: CDR1 KGHSH, CDR2 LQKENI. The CDR3 extends over 14 amino acids. V lost 2 bases, J lost 7 bases, and 15 bases lay in between. As DNA, the CDR3 is TGTGCCAGCTCACCAGGGGTATCTTTTCGGGAGCAGTACTTC. Its translation: CASSPGVSFREQYF.

The V gene is TRBV4-2, the J gene TRBJ1-3; D possibly corresponds to TRBD1 (5 bases). Trimming stripped 0 bases from V and 3 bases from J, with 9 bases between. The CDR3 sequence is 15 residues long. Germline CDR1 and CDR2: LGHNA and YNFKEQ. The CDR3, as DNA: TGTGCCAGCAGCCAAGATGTCCAGGGTGGAAACACCATATATTTT. Translating gives CASSQDVQGGNTIYF.

This clonotype was seen many times. This sequence joins TRBV5-1 and TRBJ2-5; 9 bases align to TRBD2. Germline CDR1 is SGHRS and CDR2 is YFSETQ. Germline trimming cut 0 bases from V and 2 bases from J; bases unmatched to any gene: 5. This CDR3 spans 16 amino acids. CDR3 nucleotide sequence: TGCGCCAGCAGCTTGGGGCTAGCGGGACCTCAAGAGACCCAGTACTTC. Protein product: CASSLGLAGPQETQYF. The whole variable domain, remainder taken from reference TRBV5-1 and TRBJ2-5, is KAGVTQTPRYLIKTRGQQVTLSCSPISGHRSVSWYQQTPGQGLQFLFEYFSETQRNKGNFPGRFSGRQFSNSRSEMNVSTLELGDSALYLCASSLGLAGPQETQYFGPGTRLLVL.

V is TRBV11-3 and J is TRBJ2-5, with unresolved D. V shed 2 bases and J shed 5 bases, with 9 bases lying between them. This CDR3 is built from 13 residues. CDR1 SGHNT and CDR2 YENEEA come from the germline V gene. CDR3 region: CASSLNVRETQYF. The CDR3 DNA follows: TGTGCCAGCAGCTTAAACGTACGGGAGACCCAGTACTTC.

The J gene is TRBJ2-5, the V gene TRBV4-1, with 11 bases matching TRBD2. Germline-derived CDR1 and CDR2 are MGHRA and YSYEKL. The CDR3 totals 16 residues. V trimming: 4 bases; J trimming: 4 bases; junction bases outside the gene matches: 8. The DNA of the CDR3 is TGCGCCAGCAGCCCCCTAGGCGGACTAGCGGGAGAGACCCAGTACTTC. Residues: CASSPLGGLAGETQYF.

Remarks on this clonotype: It is likely a read error, because the conserved phenylalanine at the end of the CDR3 is missing. Written as DNA, the CDR3 is TGTGCCAGCCAAGGGCGACTGTTCTACGAGCAGTACCTC. Residues: CASQGRLFYEQYL. The chain is built from TRBV2 and TRBJ2-7; D is unclear. Germline V gene sequence: CDR1 SNHLY, CDR2 FYNNEI. Trimming took off 8 bases at V and 3 bases at J, with 14 bases between the two ends. The CDR3 sequence is 13 residues long.

The table lists this clonotype with many counts. In nucleotides, the CDR3 is TGTGCCAGCAGCTTGGGACAGGGAACTGGGGCCAACGTCCTGACTTTC. It yields the protein CASSLGQGTGANVLTF. The chain couples TRBV7-9 to TRBJ2-6; 9 nucleotides match TRBD1. CDR1 is SEHNR and CDR2 is FQNEAQ in the germline V gene (reference sequence). The ends lost 3 bases at V and 2 bases at J; junction bases unmatched: 2. This CDR3 region has 16 residues.

The DNA for the CDR3 is TGCGCCAGCAGCGCCAATTGGGGTAGGGATTTCCGCACTGAAGCTTTCTTT. Its translation is CASSANWGRDFRTEAFF. This chain connects TRBV5-1 to TRBJ1-1; no clear D. With 4 bases removed from V and 4 bases from J, the gap between germline ends came to 23 bases. The CDR3 spans 17 residues. Germline V gene data show CDR1 as SGHRS and CDR2 as YFSETQ.

This clonotype was seen at least ten times. V usage is TRBV9 and J usage is TRBJ1-5, with 9 bases that match TRBD1. The CDR3 has 16 amino acids. From germline, CDR1 is SGDLS and CDR2 YYNGEE. Losses at the gene ends were 2 bases for V and 4 bases for J; bases not matched to a gene: 7. The CDR3 reads CASSVGAGQGNQPQHF. CDR3 nucleotide sequence: TGTGCCAGCAGCGTCGGTGCGGGACAGGGAAATCAGCCCCAGCATTTT. Supplemented by reference TRBV9 and TRBJ1-5, the full variable domain reads DSGVTQTPKHLITATGQRVTLRCSPRSGDLSVYWYQQSLDQGLQFLIQYYNGEERAKGNILERFSAQQFPDLHSELNLSSLELGDSALYFCASSVGAGQGNQPQHFGDGTRLSIL.

This clonotype has ten or more counts. The J gene is TRBJ2-7, the V gene TRBV7-8; D is unresolved. The germline V and J ends were trimmed by 4 bases and 4 bases, with 8 bases remaining between them. Germline CDR1 SGHVS, CDR2 FQNEAQ. This CDR3 is 12 amino acids long. Here the CDR3 reads CASSWAPYEQYF. The CDR3 DNA follows: TGTGCCAGCAGCTGGGCTCCTTACGAGCAGTACTTC.

This clonotype was seen only a few times. The gene calls are TRBV4-1 and TRBJ2-3, with unresolved D. V was cut by 2 bases and J by 3 bases, with 15 bases left in between. The CDR3 has 16 amino acids. Germline V CDR1 and CDR2: MGHRA, YSYEKL. The CDR3 DNA reads as TGCGCCAGCAGCCAAATGGGTCGAGGTGGAACAGATACGCAGTATTTT. Translation gives CASSQMGRGGTDTQYF.

This clonotype was detected many times. V gene TRBV2 combines with J gene TRBJ2-7; TRBD1 or TRBD2 may be the D gene (5 bases each). V lost 6 bases and J 5 bases, leaving 17 bases between the germline ends. CDR3 length: 14 residues. Germline lookup yields CDR1 SNHLY and CDR2 FYNNEI. CDR3 bases: TGTGCCAGCAGCGGGACCTGGGTGAGTGACGAGCAGTACTTC. It yields the protein CASSGTWVSDEQYF.

The chain uses TRBV7-2 and TRBJ1-5, with D unclear. Trimming removed 5 bases from V and 3 bases from J, with 11 bases in between. This CDR3 is built from 14 residues. Germline V lookup: CDR1 SGHTA, CDR2 FQGNSA. The CDR3 DNA follows: TGTGCCAGCAGCGGAGGGAATGACAATCAGCCCCAGCATTTT. Translation gives CASSGGNDNQPQHF.

This clonotype has at least ten counts. CDR3 DNA: TGTGCCAGCAGGCAAGACCTGAAAACCCCTCTCTACGAGCAGTACTTC. It is translated as CASRQDLKTPLYEQYF. The chain couples TRBV11-2 to TRBJ2-7; no reliable D call. Germline values: CDR1 SGHAT, CDR2 FQNNGV. V shed 6 bases and J shed 3 bases, with 21 bases lying between them. The CDR3 contains 16 residues.